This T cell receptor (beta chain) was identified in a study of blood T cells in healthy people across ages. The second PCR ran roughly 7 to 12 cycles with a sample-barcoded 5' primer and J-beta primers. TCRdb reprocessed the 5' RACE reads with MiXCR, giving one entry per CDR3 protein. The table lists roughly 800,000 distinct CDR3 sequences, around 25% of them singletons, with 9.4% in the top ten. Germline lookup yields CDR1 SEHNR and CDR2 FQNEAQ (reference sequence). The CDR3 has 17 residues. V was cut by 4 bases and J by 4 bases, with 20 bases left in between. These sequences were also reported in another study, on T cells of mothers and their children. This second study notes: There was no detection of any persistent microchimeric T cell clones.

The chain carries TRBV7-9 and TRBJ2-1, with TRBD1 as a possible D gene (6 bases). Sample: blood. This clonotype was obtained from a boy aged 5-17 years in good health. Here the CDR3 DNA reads TGTGCCAGCAGCTCCCCGACAGGCCTGCCGGGGTACAATGAGCAGTTCTTC. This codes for CASSSPTGLPGYNEQFF.